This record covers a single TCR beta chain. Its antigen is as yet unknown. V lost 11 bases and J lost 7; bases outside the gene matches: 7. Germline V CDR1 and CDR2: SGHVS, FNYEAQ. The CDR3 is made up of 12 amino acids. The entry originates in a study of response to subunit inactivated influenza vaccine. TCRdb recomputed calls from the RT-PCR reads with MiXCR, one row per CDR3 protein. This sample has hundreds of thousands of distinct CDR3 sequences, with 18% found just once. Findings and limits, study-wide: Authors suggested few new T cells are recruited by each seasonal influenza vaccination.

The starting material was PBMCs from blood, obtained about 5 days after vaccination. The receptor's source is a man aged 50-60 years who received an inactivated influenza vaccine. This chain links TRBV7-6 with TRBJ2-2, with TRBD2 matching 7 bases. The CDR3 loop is CAGGVNGGELFF. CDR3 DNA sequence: TGTGCCGGGGGGGTGAACGGCGGGGAGCTGTTTTTT.